These T cell receptor beta chains were read from a single sample in a study of PD-1 blockade in classical Hodgkin lymphoma. Profiling relied on immunoSEQ multiplex PCR, and the TCRdb table lists in-frame clones only, not all of them. This sample has under 60,000 clones; around 75% occur once, and the top ten carry approximately 15%. The sample here was peripheral blood mononuclear cells (PBMCs), taken before the second cycle of nivolumab. The receptors shown here come from a human donor with classical Hodgkin lymphoma. Both conserved end residues are part of each CDR3. A D gene is named only where the DNA matches it firmly. Rows may omit the clone size; those that give it use once, few, many or a size class.

j_call: TRBJ2-5; v_call: TRBV6-5; clone_size: -; d_call: TRBD2; cdr3_nt: TGTGCCAGCAGCCCGGGGAGCGGGAGCGCAGAGACCCAGTACTTC; cdr3_aa: CASSPGSGSAETQYF
j_call: TRBJ1-1; v_call: TRBV6-6; clone_size: -; d_call: TRBD1; cdr3_nt: TGTGCCAGCACCCAGACAGGGGGCGTCACTGAAGCTTTCTTT; cdr3_aa: CASTQTGGVTEAFF
j_call: TRBJ1-1; v_call: TRBV27; clone_size: few; d_call: -; cdr3_nt: TGTGCCAGCCTCGTAAAGGGCAGTCTCAACACTGAAGCTTTCTTT; cdr3_aa: CASLVKGSLNTEAFF
j_call: TRBJ2-7; v_call: TRBV6-5; clone_size: few; d_call: TRBD1; cdr3_nt: TGTGCCAGCAGTTACTTCGGACAGGGCACCTACGAGCAGTACTTC; cdr3_aa: CASSYFGQGTYEQYF
j_call: TRBJ2-3; v_call: TRBV7-2; clone_size: -; d_call: -; cdr3_nt: TGTGCCAGCAGCTTAAGGGCGGTGGCAGTTGACATTTATACGCAGTATTTT; cdr3_aa: CASSLRAVAVDIYTQYF
j_call: TRBJ2-7; v_call: TRBV30; clone_size: -; d_call: -; cdr3_nt: TGTGCCTGGAGAGGACCTTACGAGCAGTACTTC; cdr3_aa: CAWRGPYEQYF
j_call: TRBJ2-3; v_call: TRBV5-1; clone_size: -; d_call: -; cdr3_nt: TGCGCCAGCAGCTTGGTCCGTCAACTAGACACAGATACGCAGTATTTT; cdr3_aa: CASSLVRQLDTDTQYF
j_call: TRBJ1-5; v_call: TRBV5-5; clone_size: -; d_call: -; cdr3_nt: TGTGCCAGCAGCTTGAGGACAGACAATCAGCCCCAGCATTTT; cdr3_aa: CASSLRTDNQPQHF
j_call: TRBJ1-1; v_call: TRBV4-1; clone_size: once; d_call: -; cdr3_nt: TGCGCCAGCAGCCAAGGAGACGGCAGGGGAATAGGCGACACTGAAGCTTTCTTT; cdr3_aa: CASSQGDGRGIGDTEAFF
j_call: TRBJ1-2; v_call: TRBV11-2; clone_size: -; d_call: TRBD1; cdr3_nt: TGTGCCAGCAGCCTACTAGGGGACAGGGATGGCTACACCTTC; cdr3_aa: CASSLLGDRDGYTF
j_call: TRBJ2-7; v_call: TRBV2; clone_size: -; d_call: TRBD2; cdr3_nt: TGTGCCAGCAGCCCCCTAGGGACTAGCGGAGGATTCGAGCAGTACTTC; cdr3_aa: CASSPLGTSGGFEQYF
j_call: TRBJ2-5; v_call: TRBV4-1; clone_size: -; d_call: -; cdr3_nt: TGCGCCAGCAGCCAAGCCACGGGAGTTCAAGAGACCCAGTACTTC; cdr3_aa: CASSQATGVQETQYF
j_call: TRBJ2-1; v_call: TRBV18; clone_size: few; d_call: -; cdr3_nt: TGTGCCAGCTCACCCCCGGGGGGCTATCACAATGAGCAGTTCTTC; cdr3_aa: CASSPPGGYHNEQFF
j_call: TRBJ2-2; v_call: TRBV29-1; clone_size: -; d_call: TRBD1; cdr3_nt: TGCAGCGTTGAAGATGGAGAGACAGGGTACACCGGGGAGCTGTTTTTT; cdr3_aa: CSVEDGETGYTGELFF
j_call: TRBJ1-1; v_call: TRBV7-3; clone_size: -; d_call: -; cdr3_nt: TGTGCCAGCAGCTTGGGGTACGCCACTGAAGCTTTCTTT; cdr3_aa: CASSLGYATEAFF
j_call: TRBJ2-6; v_call: TRBV5-5; clone_size: -; d_call: TRBD1; cdr3_nt: TGTGCCAGCAGCGCGCGTCCGGGACAGATCTCTGGGGCCAACGTCCTGACTTTC; cdr3_aa: CASSARPGQISGANVLTF
j_call: TRBJ2-1; v_call: TRBV5-8; clone_size: few; d_call: TRBD1; cdr3_nt: TGTGCCAGCAACCCTTCCTGGACAGGGGGCAGTGAGCAGTTCTTC; cdr3_aa: CASNPSWTGGSEQFF
j_call: TRBJ2-3; v_call: TRBV6-5; clone_size: -; d_call: -; cdr3_nt: TGTGCCAGCAAGGTCGAGTTCACAGATACGCAGTATTTT; cdr3_aa: CASKVEFTDTQYF
j_call: TRBJ2-2; v_call: TRBV7-3; clone_size: -; d_call: TRBD1; cdr3_nt: TGTGCCAGCAGATTTTCCGGGACAGGGGTGTCCACCGGGGAGCTGTTTTTT; cdr3_aa: CASRFSGTGVSTGELFF
j_call: TRBJ2-7; v_call: TRBV15; clone_size: -; d_call: -; cdr3_nt: TGTGCCACCAGCAGGACCGGGCTGAACTACGAGCAGTACTTC; cdr3_aa: CATSRTGLNYEQYF
j_call: TRBJ2-5; v_call: TRBV27; clone_size: few; d_call: -; cdr3_nt: TGTGCCAGCAGTTTTCTTGGGAGAGAGACCCAGTACTTC; cdr3_aa: CASSFLGRETQYF
j_call: TRBJ2-3; v_call: TRBV9; clone_size: -; d_call: -; cdr3_nt: TGTGCCAGCAGCCTTAGGGGCGTTAACACAGATACGCAGTATTTT; cdr3_aa: CASSLRGVNTDTQYF